The 28 T cell receptor beta chains below were found in one sample sequenced in a study of T cell responses to AZD1222 COVID-19 vaccine. Here immunoSEQ multiplex PCR was the method, and the copy in TCRdb shows in-frame clones only, minus some. The sample records 150,000 or so clones, roughly 92% being singletons. The input for sequencing was peripheral blood, taken 28 days after the second AZD1222 dose. These receptors all stem from an adult who received the AZD1222 COVID-19 vaccine.

The V call is TRBV2, the J call TRBJ1-6, with D unclear. V was clipped by 6 bases and J by 0 bases, with 9 bases between them. CDR3 length equals 15 residues. Germline-derived CDR1 and CDR2 are SNHLY and FYNNEI. DNA of the CDR3: TGTGCCAGCAGGGGGTTACTCTCCTATAATTCACCCCTCCACTTT. It encodes CASRGLLSYNSPLHF.

V usage is TRBV19 and J usage is TRBJ2-7; 7 positions match TRBD1. Unmatched junction bases numbered 14, after V lost 8 bases and J lost 1 base. The CDR3 extends over 16 amino acids. Germline V gene sequence: CDR1 LNHDA, CDR2 SQIVND (reference sequence). The CDR3 bases are TGTGCCAGTTCCGACCCAAGGGACAGCACATCCTACGAGCAGTACTTC. Translated: CASSDPRDSTSYEQYF.

CDR3 sequence (DNA): TGTGCCAGTAGTCCGACAGGATCCTACGAGCAGTACTTC. As protein: CASSPTGSYEQYF. The gene calls are TRBV19 and TRBJ2-7; D perhaps matches TRBD1 (6 bases). Trimming shortened V by 5 bases and J by 1 base, and 9 bases separated the two germline ends. CDR3 length equals 13 residues. CDR1 LNHDA and CDR2 SQIVND come from the germline V gene (reference sequence).

The chain links TRBV6-5 to TRBJ1-5; 10 nucleotides match TRBD1. Per germline, CDR1 MNHEY and CDR2 SVGAGI. The CDR3 runs to 12 residues. Germline trimming cut 8 bases from V and 7 bases from J; bases unmatched to any gene: 2. Here the CDR3 reads CASPTGGQPQHF. Written as DNA, the CDR3 is TGTGCCAGCCCGACAGGGGGCCAGCCCCAGCATTTT.

The rearrangement uses TRBV3-1 (or the pseudogene TRBV3-2) and TRBJ2-2; D possibly corresponds to TRBD1 (6 bases). Per the germline V gene, CDR1 is LGHDT and CDR2 is YNNKEL (reference sequence). V lost 2 bases, J lost 6 bases, and 13 bases lay in between. This CDR3 region has 15 residues. CDR3 protein: CASSQNRQVAGELFF. DNA for the CDR3: TGTGCCAGCAGCCAAAACCGACAGGTGGCCGGGGAGCTGTTTTTT.

This clone was recorded a few times. The chain employs TRBV9 and TRBJ2-2; TRBD1 agrees at 9 bases. From germline, CDR1 is SGDLS and CDR2 YYNGEE. The CDR3 loop spans 16 amino acids. The junction had 6 bases not matched to a gene; V was cut back by 1 base and J by 5 bases. The DNA of the CDR3 is TGTGCCAGCAGCGTACTAACCGGGACAGGGACCGGGGAGCTGTTTTTT. It encodes CASSVLTGTGTGELFF. The full variable domain, rest sourced from reference TRBV9 and TRBJ2-2, is DSGVTQTPKHLITATGQRVTLRCSPRSGDLSVYWYQQSLDQGLQFLIQYYNGEERAKGNILERFSAQQFPDLHSELNLSSLELGDSALYFCASSVLTGTGTGELFFGEGSRLTVL.

The chain is built from TRBV27 and TRBJ1-1; unclear D gene. Germline values: CDR1 MNHEY, CDR2 SMNVEV (reference sequence). Trimming cost V 2 bases and J 1 base, with 8 bases left between them. CDR3 size: 14 residues. CDR3 region: CASSLVSPNTEAFF. The CDR3, as DNA: TGTGCCAGCAGTTTAGTCAGCCCGAACACTGAAGCTTTCTTT.

J is TRBJ2-7 and V is TRBV18; TRBD2 is a possible D gene (5 bases). Germline-derived CDR1 and CDR2 are KGHSH and LQKENI. The CDR3 sequence is 13 residues long. Trimming took off 6 bases at V and 7 bases at J, with 16 bases between the two ends. Here the CDR3 reads CASSPGLEKEQYF. The DNA of the CDR3 is TGTGCCAGCTCGCCAGGACTGGAAAAGGAGCAGTACTTC.

The genes are TRBV19 and TRBJ1-1; D unresolved. The V gene lost 3 bases and the J gene lost 4 bases, with 6 bases spanning the gap. The CDR3 is 12 residues long. CDR1 is LNHDA, CDR2 SQIVND, per germline (reference sequence). The CDR3: CASSITSTEAFF. The CDR3 DNA sequence: TGTGCCAGTAGTATCACAAGCACTGAAGCTTTCTTT.

The rearrangement uses TRBV12-3 or TRBV12-4 and TRBJ1-5, with D unresolved. Trimming stripped 4 bases from V and 8 bases from J, with 9 bases between. CDR3 length: 12 amino acids. This CDR3 reads CASSSLGEPQHF. In nucleotides, the CDR3 is TGTGCCAGCAGTTCCCTTGGGGAGCCCCAGCATTTT.

The J gene is TRBJ2-5, the V gene TRBV5-1; D is ambiguous. The V and J ends lost 0 bases and 2 bases respectively, with 14 bases between them. There are 16 residues in the CDR3. Germline V gives CDR1 SGHRS, CDR2 YFSETQ. In DNA, the CDR3 is TGCGCCAGCAGCTTGGGGGTAGCCGATAGACAAGAGACCCAGTACTTC. This translates into CASSLGVADRQETQYF. The variable domain in full, completed from reference TRBV5-1 and TRBJ2-5, reads KAGVTQTPRYLIKTRGQQVTLSCSPISGHRSVSWYQQTPGQGLQFLFEYFSETQRNKGNFPGRFSGRQFSNSRSEMNVSTLELGDSALYLCASSLGVADRQETQYFGPGTRLLVL.

This chain links TRBV27 with TRBJ2-7; D gene ambiguous. Germline-derived CDR1 and CDR2 are MNHEY and SMNVEV (reference sequence). This CDR3 has 16 amino acids. The germline V and J ends were trimmed by 0 bases and 3 bases, with 15 bases remaining between them. CDR3 DNA: TGTGCCAGCAGTTTATCGACCCTAAACAGAGTCTACGAGCAGTACTTC. This codes for CASSLSTLNRVYEQYF.

In its sample, this clone was seen once. In nucleotides, the CDR3 is TGCGCCAGCAGCTTGGTCGAAAGGGCTGAAGCTTTCTTT. Translation gives CASSLVERAEAFF. The chain joins TRBV5-1 to TRBJ1-1; D gene ambiguous. Trimming pared 0 bases from V and 6 bases from J, leaving 9 bases between. The CDR3 consists of 13 residues. Germline CDR1 SGHRS, CDR2 YFSETQ.

This chain joins TRBV7-2 and TRBJ2-3; no reliable D call. The germline V gene has CDR1 SGHTA and CDR2 FQGNSA. V shed 3 bases and J shed 6 bases, with 22 bases lying between them. The CDR3 length is 17 residues. The CDR3 DNA sequence: TGTGCCAGCAGCTTTTTCCGGGTTATTTCTTCTTCGGATACGCAGTATTTT. Translation gives CASSFFRVISSSDTQYF.

The genes are TRBV19 and TRBJ2-5, with D possibly matching TRBD2 (5 bases). V lost 3 bases and J 2 bases, leaving 13 bases between the germline ends. Looked up from germline, CDR1 is LNHDA and CDR2 is SQIVND (reference sequence). CDR3 length: 15 amino acids. The CDR3 is CASSIVGVGQETQYF. The DNA for the CDR3 is TGTGCCAGTAGTATTGTGGGAGTAGGGCAAGAGACCCAGTACTTC.

In its sample, this clone was seen once. This chain joins TRBV5-1 and TRBJ2-3; TRBD2 aligns across 7 bases. Per the germline V gene, CDR1 is SGHRS and CDR2 is YFSETQ. The CDR3 has 14 residues. Unmatched junction bases numbered 7, after V lost 3 bases and J lost 6 bases. The CDR3 sequence is CASSSGTIRDTQYF. Here the CDR3 DNA reads TGCGCCAGCAGCTCGGGGACTATCCGCGATACGCAGTATTTT. The variable domain in full, completed from reference TRBV5-1 and TRBJ2-3, reads KAGVTQTPRYLIKTRGQQVTLSCSPISGHRSVSWYQQTPGQGLQFLFEYFSETQRNKGNFPGRFSGRQFSNSRSEMNVSTLELGDSALYLCASSSGTIRDTQYFGPGTRLTVL.

The chain joins TRBV9 to TRBJ1-2, with 9 bases lining up with TRBD1. V lost 4 bases to trimming and J lost 6 bases; unmatched junction nucleotides: 10. This CDR3 spans 15 amino acids. The germline V gene encodes CDR1 SGDLS and CDR2 YYNGEE. CDR3 coding DNA: TGTGCCAGCAGCCCGCCGGGACAGGGCTTAAATGGCTACACCTTC. This translates into CASSPPGQGLNGYTF.

V gene TRBV9 combines with J gene TRBJ2-3; the D is unclear. Deletions cut 2 bases from V and 0 bases from J, with 4 bases between. Germline assignment: CDR1 SGDLS and CDR2 YYNGEE. CDR3 size: 13 residues. The CDR3 bases are TGTGCCAGCAGCGTTTTCAGCACAGATACGCAGTATTTT. Translation: CASSVFSTDTQYF.

This rearrangement joins TRBV14 to TRBJ2-7; D is uncertain. Germline CDR1 reads SGHDN; CDR2 reads FVKESK. The ends were cut back, 4 bases at V and 9 bases at J, with 16 bases in the middle. The CDR3 spans 13 residues. The CDR3 DNA sequence: TGTGCCAGCAGCCCCTCCCCTCATGTCGGGCAGTACTTC. Residues: CASSPSPHVGQYF. Combining the CDR3 with reference TRBV14 and TRBJ2-7 gives the whole variable domain EAGVTQFPSHSVIEKGQTVTLRCDPISGHDNLYWYRRVMGKEIKFLLHFVKESKQDESGMPNNRFLAERTGGTYSTLKVQPAELEDSGVYFCASSPSPHVGQYFGPGTRLTVT.

This chain connects TRBV11-2 to TRBJ1-1; D not certain. This CDR3 has 14 amino acids. The V gene's germline CDR1 is SGHAT and CDR2 FQNNGV. Trimming stripped 1 base from V and 0 bases from J, with 6 bases between. The CDR3 is CASSLGRMNTEAFF. As DNA, the CDR3 is TGTGCCAGCAGCTTAGGACGGATGAACACTGAAGCTTTCTTT.

Concerning this clone: Mismatch with germline at one junction end may stem from a read error. J is TRBJ1-5 and V is TRBV7-8; TRBD1 matches 10 bases. The CDR3 contains 16 residues. Germline V gives CDR1 SGHVS, CDR2 FQNEAQ. The DNA for the CDR3 is TGTGCCGGCAGCTTCGAGACAGGGGGCGGGGATCAGCCCCAGCATTTT. This codes for CAGSFETGGGDQPQHF.

The rearrangement links TRBV7-3 to TRBJ2-5; D not certain. Germline V gene data show CDR1 as SGHTA and CDR2 as FQGTGA. The CDR3 has 15 amino acids. Trimming left V 2 bases short and J 5 bases short, with 15 bases between. CDR3 amino acids: CASSLGSSRYETQYF. CDR3 DNA: TGTGCCAGCAGCTTAGGATCTAGTCGTTATGAGACCCAGTACTTC.

This chain links TRBV5-8 with TRBJ2-3, with 9 bases fitting TRBD2. The CDR3 consists of 15 residues. Trimming removed 4 bases from V and 2 bases from J; junction bases left unmatched: 5. Germline V gene lookup returns CDR1 SGHTS and CDR2 YDEGEE. The CDR3 sequence: CASSQPGLATDTQYF. The CDR3 DNA sequence: TGTGCCAGCAGCCAGCCGGGACTAGCCACAGATACGCAGTATTTT.

V usage is TRBV28 and J usage is TRBJ2-3, with 8 bases aligning to TRBD2. The CDR3 consists of 14 residues. CDR1 and CDR2 (germline): MDHEN, SYDVKM. J gave up 4 bases and V 8 bases, and 8 bases lay outside the gene matches. This chain's CDR3 is CASWSSGSPDTQYF. CDR3 DNA: TGTGCCAGCTGGTCAAGCGGGAGCCCAGATACGCAGTATTTT.

The rearrangement joins TRBV28 to TRBJ1-5; no firm D call. CDR1 MDHEN and CDR2 SYDVKM come from the germline V gene. V lost 3 bases, J lost 7 bases, and 4 bases lay in between. The CDR3 has 11 residues. The CDR3 region has the DNA TGTGCCAGCAGTTTCGGCCAGCCCCAGCATTTT. It yields the protein CASSFGQPQHF. The full variable domain, its missing parts supplied by reference TRBV28 and TRBJ1-5, is DVKVTQSSRYLVKRTGEKVFLECVQDMDHENMFWYRQDPGLGLRLIYFSYDVKMKEKGDIPEGYSVSREKKERFSLILESASTNQTSMYLCASSFGQPQHFGDGTRLSIL.

The CDR3: CASSTGLTDPVEQFF. CDR3 DNA: TGCGCCAGCAGCACCGGACTAACGGACCCCGTTGAGCAGTTCTTC. The V gene is TRBV5-1, the J gene TRBJ2-1; possible D gene TRBD2, 6 bases. The CDR3 is 15 amino acids. Looked up from germline, CDR1 is SGHRS and CDR2 is YFSETQ. The ends were cut back, 4 bases at V and 9 bases at J, with 20 bases in the middle.

The rearrangement joins TRBV19 to TRBJ1-5; possible D gene TRBD1, 5 bases. The V gene lost 8 bases and the J gene lost 5 bases, with 19 bases spanning the gap. CDR1 is LNHDA and CDR2 is SQIVND in the germline V gene (reference sequence). The length of the CDR3 is 15 residues. CDR3 amino acids: CASSTTGGWDQPQHF. The CDR3 DNA reads as TGTGCCAGTTCCACGACGGGGGGATGGGATCAGCCCCAGCATTTT.

This chain joins TRBV10-3 and TRBJ1-6; 7 bases are shared with TRBD1. This CDR3 is 14 amino acids long. The trim removed 6 bases at V and 6 bases at J, leaving 5 bases unmatched. Germline V CDR1 and CDR2: ENHRY, SYGVKD. In DNA form, the CDR3 reads TGTGCCATCAGCGGGACAGCATCTAATTCACCCCTCCACTTT. It translates to CAISGTASNSPLHF.